Sequencing of this T cell receptor (beta chain) was carried out in a study of sequential checkpoint blockade in melanoma (dated by TCRdb to the late 2010s). With respect to the entire study: Patients were randomized 1:1 to first-line nivolumab followed by ipilimumab (arm A) or ipilimumab followed by nivolumab (arm B). Maintenance nivolumab came after each of the two trial sequences. Overall results and qualifications from the work: Larger, independent patient cohorts are needed to validate the response-prediction model that combines TCR metrics and mutation burden.

Turning to this clone: Its antigen is unknown. No base-level quality is on record; no much larger clone is a single base apart.

The intended sense of this specimen's treatment or condition label: randomized to nivolumab then ipilimumab (arm A) or the reverse (arm B). None of the patients in the trial had previously been given DNA-damaging chemotherapy. A FACS Aria II flow cytometer was used to sort live CD3+CD8+ cells that were negative for CD19 and CD56 from thawed PBMCs. Samples came from patients with melanoma in CheckMate 064, a randomized, open-label phase II trial of sequential checkpoint blockade. Peripheral blood mononuclear cells were collected by leukapheresis, purified with Ficoll-Paque, and frozen in human serum with approximately 10% DMSO. Right after sorting, the blood CD3+CD8+ cells were verified to be >98% pure, and DNA extraction followed. Clipping removes 0 bases from V and 5 bases from J, with 6 as the unmatched junction base count. The CDR3 sequence holds 15 residues, the cysteine and phenylalanine included. Here the CDR3 DNA is all that survives: 45 bases in frame from base 1. CDR1 and CDR2 are drawn from the germline V gene (reference sequence): GTSNPN, SVGIG.

TCRbeta CDR3 regions were immunosequenced from genomic DNA with the immunoSEQ Assay. Before high-throughput sequencing, the genomic DNA was amplified using bias-controlled multiplex PCR. Processing in the source paper ran as follows. To quantify the absolute abundance of each unique TCRbeta CDR3 region, the sequences were collapsed and filtered. Clonality, defined as 1 minus Pielou's evenness, was calculated using only productive rearrangements. A previously published method was used to identify clones whose frequencies were significantly greater in on-treatment samples than in baseline samples. Not all clones reach the TCRdb copy of this immuneACCESS table, which keeps in-frame sequences only. Checked studies attribute under half of the gap to unresolved V genes and leave the rest unexplained. That table is the source of V, J and clone size, and D and trimming were worked out from the DNA. This sample is represented by under 40,000 clones; around nine tenths of them were singletons. The top ten clonotypes cover 9.5% to 15% of the sample.

The receptor was isolated from a human donor with melanoma. Rearrangement joined TRBV30 to TRBJ2-2, with TRBD2 identical over 7 junction bases. Sequencing was performed on CD8+ T cells sorted from blood (inferred from file names), taken from a patient given nivolumab and ipilimumab in sequence. In nucleotide form, the sequence is TGTGCCTGGAGTGTACGTCTAGCGGTTACCGGGGAGCTGTTTTTT. It is translated as CAWSVRLAVTGELFF.